The T cell receptor (beta chain) under discussion was sequenced for a study of OX40 agonist ivuxolimab in advanced cancers. Overall study: Enrolled patients in dose escalation had cancers that were hepatocellular carcinoma, melanoma, renal cell or head and neck cancer.

Broader study findings: CD8+ T cells were the subset that, on average, had more expanded clones than CD4+. Nonresponders included some who also had low normalized T-cell clonal expansion.

With regard to this clone: Its cognate antigen is unknown.

The data were produced by immunoSEQ multiplex PCR, yet TCRdb's version contains in-frame clones alone and is incomplete. This sample yields 45,000 to 65,000 clones, of which around four fifths are seen a single time; roughly 0.69% belongs to the top ten. Germline V gene sequence: CDR1 MNHEY, CDR2 SMNVEV (reference sequence). The CDR3 contains 15 residues. V lost 5 bases and J 8 bases, leaving 18 bases between the germline ends. This clonotype originated in an adult with an advanced solid tumor such as melanoma, head and neck, liver or kidney cancer. The sequenced sample was CD4+ or CD8+ T cells sorted from blood, obtained in a trial of the OX40 agonist ivuxolimab. The genes are TRBV27 and TRBJ1-4; D uncertain. The CDR3, as DNA: TGTGCCAGCAGTCCTAAAGGGTCTAATTTAGAAAAACTGTTTTTT. It specifies CASSPKGSNLEKLFF. Complete variable domain (other parts from reference TRBV27 and TRBJ1-4): EAQVTQNPRYLITVTGKKLTVTCSQNMNHEYMSWYRQDPGLGLRQIYYSMNVEVTDKGDVPEGYKVSRKEKRNFPLILESPSPNQTSLYFCASSPKGSNLEKLFFGSGTQLSVL.